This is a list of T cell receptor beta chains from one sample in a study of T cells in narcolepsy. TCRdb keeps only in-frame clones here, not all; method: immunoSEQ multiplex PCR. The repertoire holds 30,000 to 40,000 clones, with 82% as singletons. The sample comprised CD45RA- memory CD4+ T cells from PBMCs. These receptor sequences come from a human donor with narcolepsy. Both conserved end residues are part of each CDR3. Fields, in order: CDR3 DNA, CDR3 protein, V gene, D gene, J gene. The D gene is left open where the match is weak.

CDR3nt: TGTGCCAGCAGCTTGGTTGGGGAGACTAGCACAGATACGCAGTATTTT
CDR3aa: CASSLVGETSTDTQYF
v_gene: TRBV5-6
d_gene: -
j_gene: TRBJ2-3

CDR3nt: TGCAGCGTTAGGACAGGGGTAAATGAAAAACTGTTTTTT
CDR3aa: CSVRTGVNEKLFF
v_gene: TRBV29-1
d_gene: TRBD1
j_gene: TRBJ1-4

CDR3nt: TGTGCCAGCAGTGGCCCCGGGGCTGGGGCCAACGCCCTGACTTTC
CDR3aa: CASSGPGAGANALTF
v_gene: TRBV28
d_gene: -
j_gene: TRBJ2-6

CDR3nt: TGTGCCAGCAGCTCGAGGCCTTACAATGAGCAGTTCTTC
CDR3aa: CASSSRPYNEQFF
v_gene: TRBV11-3
d_gene: -
j_gene: TRBJ2-1

CDR3nt: TGTGCCAGCAGTGAATGGATGAACACTGAAGCTTTCTTT
CDR3aa: CASSEWMNTEAFF
v_gene: TRBV25-1
d_gene: -
j_gene: TRBJ1-1

CDR3nt: TGTGCCATCAGTGAGTCGAGAGGGGGACGCACAGATACGCAGTATTTT
CDR3aa: CAISESRGGRTDTQYF
v_gene: TRBV10-3
d_gene: -
j_gene: TRBJ2-3

CDR3nt: TGTGCCAGCAGTGAACAAGTTCATCAGCCCCAGCATTTT
CDR3aa: CASSEQVHQPQHF
v_gene: TRBV6-4
d_gene: -
j_gene: TRBJ1-5

CDR3nt: TGTGCCAGCAGCTTAGCGGGGCCCTACGAGCAGTACTTC
CDR3aa: CASSLAGPYEQYF
v_gene: TRBV7-2
d_gene: -
j_gene: TRBJ2-7

CDR3nt: TGTGCCAGCAGTGGGGGACAGGCGGGAACTGAAGCTTTCTTT
CDR3aa: CASSGGQAGTEAFF
v_gene: TRBV6-5
d_gene: TRBD1
j_gene: TRBJ1-1

CDR3nt: TGTGCCTGGAGTATATATAAACTCGACACCGGGGAGCTGTTTTTT
CDR3aa: CAWSIYKLDTGELFF
v_gene: TRBV30
d_gene: -
j_gene: TRBJ2-2

CDR3nt: TGTGCCAGCTCACCACCATCTTTTGGAGCGGTAGGAGGGTATGGCTACACCTTC
CDR3aa: CASSPPSFGAVGGYGYTF
v_gene: TRBV18
d_gene: -
j_gene: TRBJ1-2

CDR3nt: TGTGCCAGCTCACCGTCGAAAGGACGGGAAAAACTGTTTTTT
CDR3aa: CASSPSKGREKLFF
v_gene: TRBV18
d_gene: -
j_gene: TRBJ1-4

CDR3nt: TGTGCCAGCAGCTTAGTACGGCCTCATGAACAGGGTGAAGCTTTCTTT
CDR3aa: CASSLVRPHEQGEAFF
v_gene: TRBV7-2
d_gene: -
j_gene: TRBJ1-1

CDR3nt: TGTGCCAGCAGTGCCTCCGGGTTTCCTGAAGCTTTCTTT
CDR3aa: CASSASGFPEAFF
v_gene: TRBV6-5
d_gene: -
j_gene: TRBJ1-1

CDR3nt: TGTGCCAGCAGACCCGGGACAGGGTTGTTCCAAAGCAATCAGCCCCAGCATTTT
CDR3aa: CASRPGTGLFQSNQPQHF
v_gene: TRBV5-8
d_gene: TRBD1
j_gene: TRBJ1-5

CDR3nt: TGTGCCAGCAGCGTAGGCGGCGGGAGGGGGACAGATACGCAGTATTTT
CDR3aa: CASSVGGGRGTDTQYF
v_gene: TRBV9
d_gene: TRBD2
j_gene: TRBJ2-3

CDR3nt: TGTGCCTGGAGTACAGGTCGGACTGAAGCTTTCTTT
CDR3aa: CAWSTGRTEAFF
v_gene: TRBV30
d_gene: -
j_gene: TRBJ1-1

CDR3nt: TGTGCCAGCCGAGGTTGGCTAGCGGGGGGGCGGTCCTACAATGAGCAGTTCTTC
CDR3aa: CASRGWLAGGRSYNEQFF
v_gene: TRBV6-4
d_gene: TRBD2
j_gene: TRBJ2-1